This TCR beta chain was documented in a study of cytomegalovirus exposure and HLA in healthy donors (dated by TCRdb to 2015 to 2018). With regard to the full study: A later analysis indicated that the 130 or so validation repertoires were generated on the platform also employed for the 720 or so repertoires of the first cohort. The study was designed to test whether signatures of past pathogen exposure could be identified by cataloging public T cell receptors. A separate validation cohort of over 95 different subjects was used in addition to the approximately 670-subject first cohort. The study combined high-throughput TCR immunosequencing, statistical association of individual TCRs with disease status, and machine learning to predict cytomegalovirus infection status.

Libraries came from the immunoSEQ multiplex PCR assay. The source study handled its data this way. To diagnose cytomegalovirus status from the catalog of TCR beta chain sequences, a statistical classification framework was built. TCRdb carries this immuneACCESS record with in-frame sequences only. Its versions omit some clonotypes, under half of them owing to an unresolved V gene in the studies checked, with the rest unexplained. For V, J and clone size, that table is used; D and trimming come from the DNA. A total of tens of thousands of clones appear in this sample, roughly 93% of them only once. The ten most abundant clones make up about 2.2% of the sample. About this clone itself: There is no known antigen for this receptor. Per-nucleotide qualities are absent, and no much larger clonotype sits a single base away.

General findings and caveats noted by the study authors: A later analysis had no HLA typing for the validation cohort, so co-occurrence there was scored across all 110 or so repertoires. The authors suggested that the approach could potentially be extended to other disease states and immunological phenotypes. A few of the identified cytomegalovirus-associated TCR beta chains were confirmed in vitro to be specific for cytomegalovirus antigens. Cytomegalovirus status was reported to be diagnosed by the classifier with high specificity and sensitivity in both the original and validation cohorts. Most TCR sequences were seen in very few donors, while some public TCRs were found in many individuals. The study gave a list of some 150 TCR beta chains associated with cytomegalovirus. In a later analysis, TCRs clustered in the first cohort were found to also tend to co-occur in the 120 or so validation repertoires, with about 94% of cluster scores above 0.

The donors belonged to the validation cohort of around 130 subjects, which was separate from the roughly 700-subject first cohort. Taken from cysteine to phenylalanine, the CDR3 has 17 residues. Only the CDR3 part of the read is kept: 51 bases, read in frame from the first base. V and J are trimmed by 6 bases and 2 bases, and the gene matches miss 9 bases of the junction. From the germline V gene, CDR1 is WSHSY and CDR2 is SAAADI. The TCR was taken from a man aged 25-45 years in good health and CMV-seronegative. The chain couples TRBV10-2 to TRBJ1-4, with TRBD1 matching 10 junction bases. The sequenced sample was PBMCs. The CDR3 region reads CASRGTGEGVTNEKLFF. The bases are TGCGCCAGCAGAGGGACAGGGGAAGGAGTTACTAATGAAAAACTGTTTTTT.